The 6 T cell receptor beta chains listed next were all sequenced from one sample in a study of blood T cell repertoires in COVID-19. Measured with immunoSEQ multiplex PCR; TCRdb has only the in-frame clones, and not every one. The repertoire holds around 190,000 clones, about 85% seen once, with roughly 8.2% in the top ten. The sample taken for sequencing was peripheral blood. These TCRs come from a woman aged 55-75 years with acute or convalescent COVID-19.

The V gene is TRBV15, the J gene TRBJ1-4; D unresolved. The CDR3 runs 11 residues. The germline V gene encodes CDR1 LNHNV and CDR2 YYDKDF (reference sequence). V lost 4 bases to trimming and J lost 13 bases, with 10 bases between them. The CDR3 loop is CATSIGRGLFF. For the CDR3, the DNA is TGTGCCACCAGCATAGGGCGGGGACTGTTTTTT.

The V call is TRBV20-1, the J call TRBJ1-2; TRBD1 is a possible D gene (6 bases). CDR1 and CDR2 (germline): DFQATT, SNEGSKA (reference sequence). V lost 4 bases to trimming and J lost 7 bases, with 10 bases between them. The CDR3 is 11 residues long. CDR3 bases: TGCAGTGCTAACAGGGATCTTGGCTACACCTTC. Protein product: CSANRDLGYTF.

V is TRBV24-1 and J is TRBJ2-7; no reliable D call. V lost 6 bases and J 2 bases, leaving 19 bases between the germline ends. In germline, CDR1 is KGHDR, CDR2 SFDVKD. This CDR3 is built from 16 residues. CDR3 residues: CATSSRPPDSAYEQYV. For the CDR3, the DNA is TGTGCCACCAGTTCGAGGCCACCCGATTCAGCCTACGAGCAGTACGTC.

The J gene is TRBJ2-1, the V gene TRBV2; a weak D match, TRBD2 (5 bases). The V gene's germline CDR1 is SNHLY and CDR2 FYNNEI. V was clipped by 6 bases and J by 4 bases, with 13 bases between them. The CDR3 extends over 14 amino acids. This CDR3 reads CASSPRTGYNEQFF. The CDR3 bases are TGTGCCAGCAGCCCAAGGACTGGTTACAATGAGCAGTTCTTC.

The CDR3 protein is CASSEFWAGTTGELFF. DNA for the CDR3: TGTGCCAGCAGTGAATTCTGGGCGGGGACCACCGGGGAGCTGTTTTTT. This rearrangement joins TRBV6-1 to TRBJ2-2, with TRBD2 as a possible D gene (6 bases). Germline CDR1 reads MNHNS; CDR2 reads SASEGT. The CDR3 runs 16 residues. Trimming pared 2 bases from V and 4 bases from J, leaving 14 bases between.

The CDR3: CASSLLEGGPGELFF. CDR3 nucleotides: TGCGCCAGCAGCCTGCTGGAAGGGGGTCCCGGGGAGCTGTTTTTT. The rearrangement links TRBV5-1 to TRBJ2-2; possibly TRBD1 for D (6 bases). This CDR3 spans 15 amino acids. Germline V gives CDR1 SGHRS, CDR2 YFSETQ. V dropped 4 bases and J dropped 6 bases, with 16 bases sitting between them.